The clone carrying this T cell receptor (beta chain) was counted once. These data are taken from a study of blood T cell repertoires in COVID-19. Under the authors' procedure: Amplification of reference gene primers provided the estimated nucleated cell counts. The table came from immunoSEQ multiplex PCR; TCRdb's copy has only in-frame clones and leaves some out. V, J and clone size were drawn from that table, and D and trimming were deduced from the DNA. The sample has around 170,000 clones, 84% seen once; the top ten hold 12% to 15%. Deletions cut 1 base from V and 1 base from J, with 6 bases between. Germline loops: CDR1 SGHVS, CDR2 FQNEAQ. The CDR3 is 14 residues long.

This sequence joins TRBV7-8 and TRBJ2-3; the D is unclear. Source material: peripheral blood. This clonotype originated in a young man with active or convalescent COVID-19. The CDR3 DNA is TGTGCCAGCAGCTTAGATACAGGCACAGATACGCAGTATTTT. Its protein product is CASSLDTGTDTQYF.